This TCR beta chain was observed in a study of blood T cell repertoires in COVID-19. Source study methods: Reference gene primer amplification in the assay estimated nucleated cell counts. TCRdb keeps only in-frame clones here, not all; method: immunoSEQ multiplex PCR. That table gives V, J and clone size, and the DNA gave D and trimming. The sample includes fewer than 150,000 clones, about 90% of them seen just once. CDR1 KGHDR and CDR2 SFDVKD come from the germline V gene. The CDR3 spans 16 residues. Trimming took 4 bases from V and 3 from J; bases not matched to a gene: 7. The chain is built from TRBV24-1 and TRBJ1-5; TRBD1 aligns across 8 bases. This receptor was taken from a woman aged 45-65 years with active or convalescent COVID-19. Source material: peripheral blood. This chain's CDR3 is CATSDRDRGNNQPQHF. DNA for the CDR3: TGTGCCACCAGTGACCGCGACAGGGGCAACAATCAGCCCCAGCATTTT.